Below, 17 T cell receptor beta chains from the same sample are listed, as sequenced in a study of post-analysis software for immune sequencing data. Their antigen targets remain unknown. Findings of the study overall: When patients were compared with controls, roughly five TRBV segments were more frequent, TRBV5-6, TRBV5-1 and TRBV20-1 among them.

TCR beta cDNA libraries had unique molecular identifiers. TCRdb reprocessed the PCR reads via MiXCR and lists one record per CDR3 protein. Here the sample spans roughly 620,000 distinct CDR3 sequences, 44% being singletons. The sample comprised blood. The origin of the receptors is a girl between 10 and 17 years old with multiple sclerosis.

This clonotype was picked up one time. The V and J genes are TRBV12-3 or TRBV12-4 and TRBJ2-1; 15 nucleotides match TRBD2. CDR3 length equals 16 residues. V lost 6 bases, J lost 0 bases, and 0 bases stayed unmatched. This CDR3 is CASRGLAGGSYNEQFF. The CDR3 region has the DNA TGTGCCAGCAGGGGACTAGCGGGGGGCTCCTACAATGAGCAGTTCTTC.

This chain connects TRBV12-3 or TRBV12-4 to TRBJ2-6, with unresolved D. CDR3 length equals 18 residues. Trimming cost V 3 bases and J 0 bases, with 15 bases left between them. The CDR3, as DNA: TGTGCCAGCAGTTTTAGCCCATGGCGAGGCTCTGGGGCCAACGTCCTGACTTTC. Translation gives CASSFSPWRGSGANVLTF.

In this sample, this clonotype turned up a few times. CDR3 nucleotides: TGTGCCAGCAGCTTCGGACTAGTGGGGCCTGAGGAGACCCAGTACTTC. Protein: CASSFGLVGPEETQYF. The chain recombines TRBV7-7 with TRBJ2-5; 7 nucleotides match TRBD2. The length of the CDR3 is 16 residues. Germline values: CDR1 SSHAT, CDR2 FNYEAQ (reference sequence). J lost 5 bases, V lost 3 bases, and 12 bases had no gene match.

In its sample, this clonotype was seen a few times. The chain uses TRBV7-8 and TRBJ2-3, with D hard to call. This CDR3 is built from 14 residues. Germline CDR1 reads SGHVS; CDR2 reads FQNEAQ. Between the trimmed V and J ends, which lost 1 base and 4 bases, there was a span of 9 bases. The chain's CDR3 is CASSLGARADTQYF. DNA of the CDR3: TGTGCCAGCAGCTTAGGGGCCAGAGCAGATACGCAGTATTTT.

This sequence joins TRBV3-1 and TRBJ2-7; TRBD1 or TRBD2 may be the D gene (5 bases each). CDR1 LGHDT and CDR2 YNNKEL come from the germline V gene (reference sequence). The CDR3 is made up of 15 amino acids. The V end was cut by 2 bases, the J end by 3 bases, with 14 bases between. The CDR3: CASSQSGQGGYEQYF. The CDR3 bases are TGTGCCAGCAGCCAAAGCGGCCAGGGTGGCTACGAGCAGTACTTC.

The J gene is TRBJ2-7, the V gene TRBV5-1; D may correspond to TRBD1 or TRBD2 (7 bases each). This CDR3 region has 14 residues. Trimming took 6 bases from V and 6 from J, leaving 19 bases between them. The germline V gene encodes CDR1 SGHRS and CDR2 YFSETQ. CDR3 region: CASTRSGEGAEQYF. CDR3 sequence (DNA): TGCGCCAGCACCCGATCCGGGGAGGGGGCCGAGCAGTACTTC.

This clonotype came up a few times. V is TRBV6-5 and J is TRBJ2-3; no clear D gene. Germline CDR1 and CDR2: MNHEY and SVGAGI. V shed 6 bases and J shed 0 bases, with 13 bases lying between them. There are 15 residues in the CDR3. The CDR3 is CASSGFWGSTDTQYF. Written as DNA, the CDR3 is TGTGCCAGCAGCGGCTTTTGGGGTAGCACAGATACGCAGTATTTT.

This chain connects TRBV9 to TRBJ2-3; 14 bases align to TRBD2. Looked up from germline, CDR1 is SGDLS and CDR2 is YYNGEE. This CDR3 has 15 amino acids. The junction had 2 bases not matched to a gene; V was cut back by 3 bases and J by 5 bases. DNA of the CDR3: TGTGCCAGCAGCGCCGGGACTAGCGGGGGAGATACGCAGTATTTT. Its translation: CASSAGTSGGDTQYF.

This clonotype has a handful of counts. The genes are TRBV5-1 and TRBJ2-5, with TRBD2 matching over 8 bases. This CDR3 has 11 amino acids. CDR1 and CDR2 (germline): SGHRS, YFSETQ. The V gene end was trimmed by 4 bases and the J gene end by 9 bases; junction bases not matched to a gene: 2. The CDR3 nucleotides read TGCGCCAGCAGCCCGGGAGGGGCCCAGTACTTC. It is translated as CASSPGGAQYF.

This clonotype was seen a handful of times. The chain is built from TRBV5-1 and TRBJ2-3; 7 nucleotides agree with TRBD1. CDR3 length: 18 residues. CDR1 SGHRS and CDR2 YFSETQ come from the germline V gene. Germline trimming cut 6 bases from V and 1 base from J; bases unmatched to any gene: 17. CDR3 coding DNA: TGCGCCAGCAACCCCCGGGACAGTCCCTCCGGGGGCACAGATACGCAGTATTTT. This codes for CASNPRDSPSGGTDTQYF.

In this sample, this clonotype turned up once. Here the CDR3 DNA reads TGCGCCAGCAGCCAGTTCGGGAGGGAATCCGATGAGCAGTTCTTC. Its protein is CASSQFGRESDEQFF. The chain has TRBV4-1 and TRBJ2-1; the match to TRBD2 covers 8 bases. V lost 3 bases to trimming and J lost 8 bases; unmatched junction nucleotides: 9. The CDR3 totals 15 residues. CDR1 and CDR2 (germline): MGHRA, YSYEKL.

In DNA, the CDR3 is TGTGCCAGCAGCGCCGACAGGGCGGGTGGCTACACCTTC. Translated: CASSADRAGGYTF. The chain has TRBV7-2 and TRBJ1-2, with 7 bases matching TRBD1. The CDR3 length is 13 residues. Germline V gives CDR1 SGHTA, CDR2 FQGNSA. The J segment lost 7 bases and the V segment lost 5 bases, leaving 7 bases of the junction unmatched.

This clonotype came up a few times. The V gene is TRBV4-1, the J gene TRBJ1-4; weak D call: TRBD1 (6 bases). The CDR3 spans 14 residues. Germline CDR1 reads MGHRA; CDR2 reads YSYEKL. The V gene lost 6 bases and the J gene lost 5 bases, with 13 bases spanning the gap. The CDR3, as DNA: TGCGCCAGCAGGCTGACAGGTGGGAATGAAAAACTGTTTTTT. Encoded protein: CASRLTGGNEKLFF.

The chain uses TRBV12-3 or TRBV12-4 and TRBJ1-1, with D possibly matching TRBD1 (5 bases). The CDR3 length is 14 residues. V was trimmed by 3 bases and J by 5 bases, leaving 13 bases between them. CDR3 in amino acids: CASSLFGGTTEAFF. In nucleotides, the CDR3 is TGTGCCAGCAGTTTGTTCGGGGGAACGACTGAAGCTTTCTTT.

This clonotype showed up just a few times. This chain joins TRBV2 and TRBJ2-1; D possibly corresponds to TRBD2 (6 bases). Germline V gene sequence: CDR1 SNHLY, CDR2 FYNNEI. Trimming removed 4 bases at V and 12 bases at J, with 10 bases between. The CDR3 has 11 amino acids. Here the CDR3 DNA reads TGTGCCAGCAGTGCGGGAGCAGGGCAGTTCTTC. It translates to CASSAGAGQFF.

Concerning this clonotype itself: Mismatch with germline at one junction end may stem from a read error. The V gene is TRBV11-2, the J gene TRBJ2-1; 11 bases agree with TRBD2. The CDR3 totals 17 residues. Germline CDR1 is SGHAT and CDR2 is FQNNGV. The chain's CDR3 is CVSTFSLYSGRDYEQFF. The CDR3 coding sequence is TGTGTCAGCACCTTTAGCTTGTATAGCGGGAGGGACTATGAGCAGTTCTTC.

CDR3 region: CASSHSGQYNEQFF. CDR3 coding DNA: TGCGCCAGCAGCCACAGCGGGCAATACAATGAGCAGTTCTTC. V usage is TRBV4-1 and J usage is TRBJ2-1; D might be TRBD2 (6 bases). Germline values: CDR1 MGHRA, CDR2 YSYEKL. The germline V and J ends were trimmed by 3 bases and 4 bases, with 10 bases remaining between them. CDR3 length: 14 residues.